This T cell receptor (beta chain) was documented in a study of T cell changes during pregnancy in multiple sclerosis. This CDR3 is built from 16 residues. J was trimmed by 2 bases and V by 4 bases; bases with no gene match: 4. Per germline, CDR1 PRHDT and CDR2 FYEKMQ (reference sequence). Clones were sequenced by immunoSEQ multiplex PCR, and TCRdb holds only the in-frame ones, with some missing. Of 55,000 to 85,000 clones listed, roughly 92% are singletons. The sequence was obtained from a female donor with multiple sclerosis, enrolled in a pregnancy study. The sample consisted of peripheral blood, taken in the second trimester of pregnancy. The chain has TRBV13 and TRBJ2-6; 8 bases match TRBD1. The CDR3 loop is CASSYYRGAGANVLTF. DNA of the CDR3: TGTGCCAGCAGCTACTACAGGGGGGCTGGGGCCAACGTCCTGACTTTC.